Listed below are T cell receptor beta chains from one sample, sequenced in a study of T cell responses to AZD1222 COVID-19 vaccine. Clones were read by immunoSEQ multiplex PCR, and TCRdb kept only the in-frame ones, dropping some. The table records 100,000 to 150,000 clones, approximately 90% of them present only once. The starting material was peripheral blood, obtained on day 0 of AZD1222 vaccination. The source is an adult in good health. The CDR3 runs from the conserved cysteine through the conserved F or W. The order of the fields is clone size, J gene, V gene, D gene, CDR3 DNA, CDR3 protein. The D gene is left open where the match is weak. Clone size appears in some rows only: once, few, many, or a class for an expanded clone.

once	TRBJ1-6	TRBV28	TRBD1	TGTGCCAGCAGCCCAAACAACAGGGGCGATAATTCACCCCTCCACTTT	CASSPNNRGDNSPLHF
-	TRBJ2-2	TRBV4-1	TRBD1	TGCGCCAGCAGCCAAGTGGACAGGGGAACCGGGGAGCTGTTTTTT	CASSQVDRGTGELFF
-	TRBJ1-6	TRBV3-1/TRBV3-2	TRBD1	TGTGCCAGCAGCCAAACAGGGGACTCACCCCTCCACTTT	CASSQTGDSPLHF
-	TRBJ1-1	TRBV3-1/TRBV3-2	-	TGTGCCAGCAGCACGGGTCTGGGCACTGAAGCTTTCTTT	CASSTGLGTEAFF
-	TRBJ2-1	TRBV11-3	-	TGTGCCAGCAGCTTAGAAGGGGCTGGTGAGCAGTTCTTC	CASSLEGAGEQFF
-	TRBJ1-1	TRBV18	-	TGTGCCAGCTCACCGCCGGGACAGAACACTGAAGCTTTCTTT	CASSPPGQNTEAFF
few	TRBJ2-3	TRBV7-3	-	TGTGCCAGCAGCTTAACATACGGGGGCGCCGGTACGCAGTATTTT	CASSLTYGGAGTQYF
-	TRBJ2-7	TRBV5-1	-	TGCGCCAGCAGCTTGGACTTCATCGGGACTTCAACCTACGAGCAGTACTTC	CASSLDFIGTSTYEQYF
few	TRBJ2-1	TRBV19	-	TGTGCCAGTAGTCCGCGGGGGCAGGGTAATGAGCAGTTCTTC	CASSPRGQGNEQFF
-	TRBJ1-1	TRBV5-5	TRBD1	TGTGCCAGCAGCTTACAGGGGGTCGACACTGAAGCTTTCTTT	CASSLQGVDTEAFF
-	TRBJ2-1	TRBV7-8	TRBD2	TGTGCCAGCAGCCCGCTGGGACTAGCGGGGTTATACAATGAGCAGTTCTTC	CASSPLGLAGLYNEQFF
few	TRBJ2-1	TRBV10-3	TRBD2	TGTGCCATCAGTCCGACTAGCGGGGGGACGGGTAATGAGCAGTTCTTC	CAISPTSGGTGNEQFF
few	TRBJ2-3	TRBV10-3	-	TGTGCCATCAGTGAAGGACGGAGCCTAAACACAGATACGCAGTATTTT	CAISEGRSLNTDTQYF
once	TRBJ2-1	TRBV5-4	-	TGTGCCAGCAGCAAACAGGGCAATGAGCAGTTCTTC	CASSKQGNEQFF
-	TRBJ2-1	TRBV18	-	TGTGCCAGCTCATCATCTAGTTGGAACAATGAGCAGTTCTTC	CASSSSSWNNEQFF
-	TRBJ1-4	TRBV9	TRBD1	TGTGCCAGCAGCGTGGGACAGTGGGATGAAAAACTGTTTTTT	CASSVGQWDEKLFF
few	TRBJ1-2	TRBV7-9	-	TGTGCCAGCAGCCAAGCGGCAGTAGATTGGGGTGGCTACACCTTC	CASSQAAVDWGGYTF
-	TRBJ1-1	TRBV18	-	TGTGCCACCCAGGGGCAGGGGATTGAAGCTTTCTTT	CATQGQGIEAFF
-	TRBJ1-5	TRBV2	-	TGTGCCAGCAGGGACGGAAACAATCAGCCCCAGCATTTT	CASRDGNNQPQHF
-	TRBJ2-5	TRBV10-1	-	TGCGCCAGCAGTGAGGGTAGGGCGGGGCTCGACCAAGAGACCCAGTACTTC	CASSEGRAGLDQETQYF
few	TRBJ2-1	TRBV6-6	-	TGTGCCAGCAGTTACTCGGGGGGGGCTGGTGAGCAGTTCTTC	CASSYSGGAGEQFF
-	TRBJ2-1	TRBV15	-	TGTGCCACCAGCAGGTCAGGGGCCTTGGTGGGGGAGCAGTTCTTC	CATSRSGALVGEQFF
-	TRBJ1-1	TRBV9	-	TGTGCCAGCAGCGTGGGAGTCCGGACAGACTGGAACACTGAAGCTTTCTTT	CASSVGVRTDWNTEAFF
-	TRBJ1-2	TRBV9	-	TGTGCCAGCAGCGGAACGGCCGGCAACTATGGCTACACCTTC	CASSGTAGNYGYTF
once	TRBJ2-1	TRBV19	TRBD2	TGTGCCAGTAGTATAGAGGGGGGGACTAGACTGAATGAGCAGTTCTTC	CASSIEGGTRLNEQFF
-	TRBJ1-3	TRBV18	-	TGTGCCAGCTCACCACTCGACATACCTGGAAACACCATATATTTT	CASSPLDIPGNTIYF
-	TRBJ2-1	TRBV13	TRBD2	TGTGCCAGCAGCTTGGCTAGCGGGGGAACGGCTGAGCAGTTCTTC	CASSLASGGTAEQFF
once	TRBJ2-1	TRBV19	-	TGTGCCAGTAGAGGCCCCCTCGTGATTGAGCAGTTCTTC	CASRGPLVIEQFF
-	TRBJ1-1	TRBV11-2	-	TGTGCCAGCAGCCCGCACAGGGCCAGCACTGAAGCTTTCTTT	CASSPHRASTEAFF
-	TRBJ1-4	TRBV25-1	-	TGTGCCAGCAGTGAGGGAAGACAGGTTAATGAAAAACTGTTTTTT	CASSEGRQVNEKLFF